This T cell receptor (beta chain) was recorded in a study of T-cell reconstitution after alpha-beta-depleted transplantation in children. This CDR3 has 15 residues. With 0 bases removed from V and 4 bases from J, the gap between germline ends came to 13 bases. Germline V gene sequence: CDR1 MNHEY, CDR2 SMNVEV (reference sequence). During its preparation, the TCRbeta library received unique molecular identifiers. Each CDR3 protein gets one entry after TCRdb re-called the PCR reads with MiXCR. The table has a few hundred thousand distinct CDR3 sequences, 20% to 30% seen once. The origin of this receptor is a male patient aged 10 to 17 who had a stem cell transplant for acute lymphoblastic leukemia, so the T cells may come from the graft donor. The J gene is TRBJ2-7, the V gene TRBV27, with a weak D call TRBD1 (5 bases). This material consisted of PBMCs, mostly from graft donor cells, taken 180 days after TCRalphabeta/CD19-depleted stem cell transplant. CDR3 DNA sequence: TGTGCCAGCAGTTTATCAGCAGGGAATTATTACGAGCAGTACTTC. Amino acid sequence: CASSLSAGNYYEQYF.